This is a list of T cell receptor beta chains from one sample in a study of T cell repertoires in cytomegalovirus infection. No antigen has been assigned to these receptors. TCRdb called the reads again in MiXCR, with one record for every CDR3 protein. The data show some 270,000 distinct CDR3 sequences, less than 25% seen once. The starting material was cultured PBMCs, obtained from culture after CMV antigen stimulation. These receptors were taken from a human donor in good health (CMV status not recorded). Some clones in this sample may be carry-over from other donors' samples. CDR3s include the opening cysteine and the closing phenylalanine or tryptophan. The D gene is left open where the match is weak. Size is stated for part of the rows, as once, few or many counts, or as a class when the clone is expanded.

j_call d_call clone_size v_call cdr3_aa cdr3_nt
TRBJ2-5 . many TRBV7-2 CASSTLIQETQYF TGTGCCAGCAGCACCCTTATCCAAGAGACCCAGTACTTC
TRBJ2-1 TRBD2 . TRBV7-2 CASSLAGTSGSVNEQFF TGTGCCAGCAGCTTAGCGGGGACTAGCGGGAGTGTTAATGAGCAGTTCTTC
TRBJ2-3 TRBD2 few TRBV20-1 CSARVPSGGGYTDTQYF TGCAGTGCTAGAGTACCTAGCGGGGGGGGCTACACAGATACGCAGTATTTT
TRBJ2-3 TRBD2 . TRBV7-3 CASSSSPGLGTVSSTDTQYF TGTGCCAGCAGCTCATCACCGGGACTAGGAACTGTCTCTAGCACAGATACGCAGTATTTT
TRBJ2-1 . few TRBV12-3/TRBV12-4 CASSPLGQNSYNEQFF TGTGCCAGCAGCCCTTTAGGACAGAACTCCTACAATGAGCAGTTCTTC
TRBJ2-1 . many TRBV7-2 CASSLRGLRHNEQFF TGTGCCAGCAGCTTGAGAGGCCTCCGTCACAATGAGCAGTTCTTC
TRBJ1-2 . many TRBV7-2 CASSLPTNYGYTF TGTGCCAGCAGCTTACCTACAAACTATGGCTACACCTTC
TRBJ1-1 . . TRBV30 CAWSVLGSLNTEAFF TGTGCCTGGAGTGTACTTGGCAGCTTGAACACTGAAGCTTTCTTT
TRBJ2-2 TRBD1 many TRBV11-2 CASRWDRGGGELFF TGTGCCAGCAGATGGGACAGGGGAGGCGGGGAGCTGTTTTTT
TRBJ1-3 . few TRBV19 CASSTSSTGLISGNTIYF TGTGCCAGTAGTACCTCCTCGACAGGACTCATCTCTGGAAACACCATATATTTT
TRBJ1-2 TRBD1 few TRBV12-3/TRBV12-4 CASSRQGGDYGYTF TGTGCCAGCAGTAGACAGGGAGGAGACTATGGCTACACCTTC
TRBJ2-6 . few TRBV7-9 CASSSPGGRVPSGANVLTF TGTGCCAGCAGTTCACCCGGGGGCAGGGTACCGTCTGGGGCCAACGTCCTGACTTTC
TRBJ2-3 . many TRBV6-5 CASSSSVRADTQYF TGTGCCAGCAGCTCGAGTGTCAGGGCAGATACGCAGTATTTT
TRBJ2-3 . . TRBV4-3 CASSQGWGGPDTQYF TGCGCCAGCAGCCAAGGATGGGGGGGGCCAGATACGCAGTATTTT
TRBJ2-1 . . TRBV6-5 CASSYDRAEYNEQFF TGTGCCAGCAGTTACGACCGCGCGGAGTACAATGAGCAGTTCTTC
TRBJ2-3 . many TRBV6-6 CASKDRSLPDTQYF TGTGCCAGCAAAGACAGGTCCCTCCCAGATACGCAGTATTTT
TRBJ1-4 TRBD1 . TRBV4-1 CASSPLSGTGGEKLFF TGCGCCAGCAGCCCCCTCTCCGGGACAGGGGGCGAAAAACTGTTTTTT
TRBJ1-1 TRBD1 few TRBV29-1 CSVRQGAGTEAFF TGCAGCGTCAGACAGGGGGCAGGGACTGAAGCTTTCTTT
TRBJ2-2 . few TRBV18 CASSPDGTYNTGELFF TGTGCCAGCTCACCGGACGGGACATATAACACCGGGGAGCTGTTTTTT
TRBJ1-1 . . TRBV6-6 CASSTREYTEAFF TGTGCCAGCAGTACCAGGGAATACACTGAAGCTTTCTTT
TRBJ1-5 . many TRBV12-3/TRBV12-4 CATKSSNQPQHF TGTGCCACCAAAAGTAGCAATCAGCCCCAGCATTTT
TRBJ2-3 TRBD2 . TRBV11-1 CASSWTSGTADTQYF TGTGCCAGCAGCTGGACTAGCGGGACCGCAGATACGCAGTATTTT
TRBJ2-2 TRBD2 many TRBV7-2 CASSLPTSGRPANTGELFF TGTGCCAGCAGCTTACCCACTAGCGGGAGGCCGGCGAACACCGGGGAGCTGTTTTTT